Following are 21 T cell receptor beta chains from one sample sequenced in a study of T cells in women clearing cervical HPV infection (dated by TCRdb to between 2018 and 2020). Library generation was performed with the immunoSEQ multiplex PCR assay. Entries here come from immuneACCESS through TCRdb and include only in-frame sequences with V and J called. Some clones fail to appear in such tables; in the studies checked, an unresolved V gene covers under half of the shortfall, and the cause of the remainder is unknown. This sample's table has entries for 46,000 or so clones. The ten largest clones represent less than 40% of the sample. The sequenced material came from blood buffy coat. These receptors were obtained from a woman aged 18-70 years with a cervical HPV16 infection that either progressed to CIN3+ or cleared (not recorded which).

With regard to this clone: The CDR3 extends 3 residues past the end of the read, so its final part is completed from the germline J gene. This sequence joins TRBV10-3 and TRBJ1-2, with 8 bases identical to TRBD1. J lost 4 bases, V lost 10 bases, and 8 bases had no gene match. The germline V gene encodes CDR1 ENHRY and CDR2 SYGVKD. The CDR3 length is 13 residues. The CDR3 DNA, read in part, is TGTGCCAGCTCGACAGGGGAGGGCTATGGC. Encoded protein: CASSTGEGYG. The CDR3 in its entirety is CASSTGEGYGYTF.

On this clone: The read gets to within 3 residues of the CDR3 end, and the germline J gene fills in the rest. The V and J genes are TRBV18 and TRBJ1-1; no clear D gene. V was pared by 3 bases and J by 6 bases, with 11 bases between. CDR3 size: 13 residues. CDR1 and CDR2 from the germline V gene are KGHSH and LQKENI. The part of the CDR3 DNA that was read is TGTGCCAGCTCACCCGGGGTTGGACCTGAA. Encoded protein: CASSPGVGPE. The CDR3 reads in full as CASSPGVGPEAFF.

As regards this clone: The missing CDR3 end, 3 residues past where the read stops, is filled in from the germline J gene. This sequence joins TRBV7-2 and TRBJ2-3; maybe TRBD1 (6 bases). CDR1 and CDR2 (germline): SGHTA, FQGNSA. The CDR3 runs to 14 residues. The DNA read from the CDR3 is TGTGCCAGCAGCCATTCACAGGGCGGACAGCCG. This encodes CASSHSQGGQP. The whole CDR3 sequence is CASSHSQGGQPQYF.

Details on this clone: The read terminates 3 residues ahead of where the CDR3 ends, so the germline J gene completes it. The chain couples TRBV11-3 to TRBJ2-1; D not certain. Germline CDR1 SGHNT, CDR2 YENEEA. This CDR3 is built from 12 residues. The V end was cut by 3 bases, the J end by 2 bases, with 2 bases between. The CDR3 bases that were read are TGTGCCAGCAGCTTCGCCTACAATGAG. This encodes CASSFAYNE. The whole CDR3 is CASSFAYNEQFF.

Notes on this clone: Coverage ceases 3 residues before the CDR3 finishes, and the germline J gene fills in the end. The chain recombines TRBV29-1 with TRBJ2-5; 8 bases are a match to TRBD2. The CDR3 runs 20 residues. The germline CDR1 and CDR2 sequences are SQVTM and ANQGSEA. The ends lost 1 base at V and 2 bases at J; junction bases unmatched: 21. The sequenced CDR3 bases are TGCAGCGTTGAAGGTTTTAGGGATCCGGGGCGGGGGGTGCTACAAGAGACC. It yields the protein CSVEGFRDPGRGVLQET. In full, the CDR3 reads CSVEGFRDPGRGVLQETQYF.

Of note for this clone: The read stops 3 residues short of the end of the CDR3; the missing end is completed from the germline J gene. The rearrangement joins TRBV30 to TRBJ2-7; TRBD1 matches 10 bases. This CDR3 is 13 amino acids long. Per the germline V gene, CDR1 is GTSNPN and CDR2 is SVGIG (reference sequence). V lost 4 bases, J lost 6 bases, and 6 bases stayed unmatched. This chain's CDR3 is CAWTTGTGAEQYF. CDR3 DNA, as far as it was read: TGTGCCTGGACGACCGGGACAGGGGCCGAG. The full variable domain, in which reference TRBV30 and TRBJ2-7 provide the parts outside the CDR3, is SQTIHQWPATLVQPVGSPLSLECTVEGTSNPNLYWYRQAAGRGLQLLFYSVGIGQISSEVPQNLSASRPQDRQFILSSKKLLLSDSGFYLCAWTTGTGAEQYFGPGTRLTVT.

As to this clone: The CDR3 end falls 3 residues outside the read, so it is completed with the germline J gene. This sequence joins TRBV7-2 and TRBJ2-7, with TRBD2 as a possible D gene (5 bases). Trimming removed 4 bases at V and 3 bases at J, with 13 bases between. The length of the CDR3 is 14 residues. Germline V gene sequence: CDR1 SGHTA, CDR2 FQGNSA. Incomplete CDR3 DNA: TGTGCCAGCAGCTCCAGACCCGGGGTCTACGAG. Translated: CASSSRPGVYE. From start to end, the CDR3 is CASSSRPGVYEQYF.

Comments on this clone: The CDR3 end lies 3 residues beyond the end of the read and is filled in from the germline J gene. This chain connects TRBV19 to TRBJ2-3; 7 nucleotides align to TRBD2. Germline CDR1 and CDR2: LNHDA and SQIVND (reference sequence). There are 14 residues in the CDR3. CDR3 sequence reads: CASSSTSGGETQYF. The CDR3 bases that were read are TGTGCCAGTAGTTCCACCTCGGGGGGAGAGACG.

Of note for this clone: The read terminates 3 residues before the CDR3 end, so the remaining end is supplied by the germline J gene. The chain uses TRBV19 and TRBJ1-5; 7 positions agree with TRBD1. Trimming took 5 bases from V and 5 from J; bases not matched to a gene: 6. The length of the CDR3 is 14 residues. Germline CDR1 is LNHDA and CDR2 is SQIVND (reference sequence). The part of the CDR3 DNA that was read is TGTGCCAGTAGTTCGACAGGGCTATATCAGCCC. Translating gives CASSSTGLYQP. The entire CDR3 sequence reads CASSSTGLYQPQHF.

CDR3 sequence: CASSRGSDQPQHF. The DNA read from the CDR3 is TGTGCCAGCAGCCGGGGTTCCGATCAGCCC. V gene TRBV6-2 or TRBV6-3 combines with J gene TRBJ1-5; D is unclear. The read gets to within 3 residues of the CDR3 end, and the germline J gene fills in the rest. Trimming cost V 6 bases and J 5 bases, with 11 bases left between them. Germline V gene data show CDR1 as MNHEY and CDR2 as SVGEGT. CDR3 length equals 13 residues.

Details on this clone: The CDR3 end falls 3 residues outside the read, so it is completed with the germline J gene. The chain combines TRBV7-3 with TRBJ2-7, with 11 positions matching TRBD1. V lost 1 base to trimming and J lost 0 bases; unmatched junction nucleotides: 14. This CDR3 has 20 amino acids. Germline CDR1 reads SGHTA; CDR2 reads FQGTGA. CDR3 in amino acids: CASSLMELGQGAIYSYEQYF. CDR3 DNA (partial): TGTGCCAGCAGCTTAATGGAACTCGGACAGGGGGCGATTTACTCCTACGAG.

Turning to this clone: The CDR3 extends 3 residues past the end of the read, so its final part is completed from the germline J gene. This chain links TRBV2 with TRBJ1-4, with 7 bases aligning to TRBD1. The CDR3 totals 17 residues. The V gene's germline CDR1 is SNHLY and CDR2 FYNNEI. CDR3 amino acids: CASSTTHRGSGANVLFF. The sequenced part of the CDR3 DNA is TGTGCCAGCAGCACTACACACAGGGGCTCTGGGGCCAACGTA.

To note about this clone: The read ends 3 residues shy of where the CDR3 ends; the end is completed using the germline J gene. The chain couples TRBV20-1 to TRBJ2-3, with 9 bases that match TRBD1. The CDR3 loop spans 14 amino acids. The V gene's germline CDR1 is DFQATT and CDR2 SNEGSKA (reference sequence). Losses at the gene ends were 3 bases for V and 1 base for J; bases not matched to a gene: 2. The part of the CDR3 DNA that was read is TGCAGTGCTAGTACAGGGGGCGGCACAGATACG. Protein: CSASTGGGTDT. Given in full, the CDR3 is CSASTGGGTDTQYF.

Remarks on this clone: The CDR3 end falls 3 residues outside the read, so it is completed with the germline J gene. The chain employs TRBV7-3 and TRBJ2-3; 11 nucleotides line up with TRBD2. J lost 3 bases, V lost 1 base, and 6 bases had no gene match. The CDR3 is made up of 17 amino acids. Germline lookup yields CDR1 SGHTA and CDR2 FQGTGA. The CDR3 loop is CASSLKLAGVSTDTQYF. CDR3 DNA, as far as it was read: TGTGCCAGCAGCTTAAAACTAGCGGGAGTATCGACAGATACG. Variable domain in full (rest from reference TRBV7-3 and TRBJ2-3): GAGVSQTPSNKVTEKGKYVELRCDPISGHTALYWYRQSLGQGPEFLIYFQGTGAADDSGLPNDRFFAVRPEGSVSTLKIQRTERGDSAVYLCASSLKLAGVSTDTQYFGPGTRLTVL.

As for this clone: The observed sequence ends 3 residues before the CDR3 terminus, with the missing tail filled in from the germline J gene. J is TRBJ1-1 and V is TRBV7-3, with D tentatively TRBD1 (6 bases). The CDR3 totals 14 residues. CDR1 SGHTA and CDR2 FQGTGA come from the germline V gene. V dropped 5 bases and J dropped 4 bases, with 14 bases sitting between them. Partial CDR3 DNA: TGTGCCAGCAGCCCACAGGGAGGGAGCACTGAA. The encoded protein is CASSPQGGSTE. The complete CDR3 protein is CASSPQGGSTEAFF.

On this clone itself: The read terminates 3 residues ahead of where the CDR3 ends, so the germline J gene completes it. V and J are TRBV20-1 and TRBJ1-3; a possible D gene is TRBD1 (5 bases). With 3 bases removed from V and 3 bases from J, the gap between germline ends came to 15 bases. The germline gives CDR1 DFQATT, CDR2 SNEGSKA (reference sequence). This CDR3 region has 15 residues. The CDR3 here is CSASALGGDGNTIYF. CDR3 bases read: TGCAGTGCTAGTGCCTTGGGGGGGGATGGAAACACC.

As for this clone: The read comes to an end 3 residues before the CDR3 does, leaving the germline J gene to fill in the end. V and J are TRBV20-1 and TRBJ2-6, with TRBD2 matching over 8 bases. Germline trimming cut 6 bases from V and 3 bases from J; bases unmatched to any gene: 7. This CDR3 is 15 amino acids long. Germline-derived CDR1 and CDR2 are DFQATT and SNEGSKA (reference sequence). CDR3: CSAWGTRGGANVLTF. The CDR3 bases that were read are TGCAGTGCCTGGGGGACTAGAGGTGGGGCCAACGTC.

Note on this clone: The sequence runs out 3 residues before the end of the CDR3; the remainder is reconstructed from the germline J gene. This chain links TRBV11-3 with TRBJ2-1; 8 bases agree with TRBD2. The CDR3 is 14 amino acids. Germline CDR1 SGHNT, CDR2 YENEEA. Trimming took 3 bases from V and 2 from J; bases not matched to a gene: 0. The CDR3 here is CASSLRGAYNEQFF. CDR3 DNA (partial): TGTGCCAGCAGCTTGCGGGGGGCCTACAATGAG.

A note on this clone: The read terminates 3 residues before the CDR3 end, so the remaining end is supplied by the germline J gene. This sequence joins TRBV19 and TRBJ2-5, with D perhaps TRBD2 (6 bases). The CDR3 consists of 16 residues. Trimming shortened V by 1 base and J by 5 bases, and 17 bases separated the two germline ends. Germline V CDR1 and CDR2: LNHDA, SQIVND (reference sequence). The sequenced CDR3 bases are TGTGCCAGTAGTATAGGCCTAGCTCGGGGGTTGGAGACC. Encoded protein: CASSIGLARGLET. The entire CDR3 reads CASSIGLARGLETQYF.

To note about this clone: The read ends 3 residues before the CDR3 terminus; that terminus is restored from the germline J gene. This sequence joins TRBV14 and TRBJ2-3; no reliable D call. V gave up 1 base and J gave up 7 bases, with 6 bases separating them. The CDR3 has 12 residues. From germline, CDR1 is SGHDN and CDR2 FVKESK. The sequenced CDR3 bases are TGTGCCAGCAGCCAAGTCGGTTATACG. Amino acid sequence: CASSQVGYT. The complete CDR3 reads CASSQVGYTQYF. The whole variable domain, remainder taken from reference TRBV14 and TRBJ2-3, is EAGVTQFPSHSVIEKGQTVTLRCDPISGHDNLYWYRRVMGKEIKFLLHFVKESKQDESGMPNNRFLAERTGGTYSTLKVQPAELEDSGVYFCASSQVGYTQYFGPGTRLTVL.

Note on this clone: The observed sequence ends 3 residues before the CDR3 terminus, with the missing tail filled in from the germline J gene. V is TRBV13 and J is TRBJ2-7; TRBD1 matches 11 bases. J was trimmed by 2 bases and V by 0 bases; bases with no gene match: 0. Germline-derived CDR1 and CDR2 are PRHDT and FYEKMQ (reference sequence). The length of the CDR3 is 15 residues. CDR3 region: CASSLGGQGAYEQYF. The CDR3 bases that were read are TGTGCCAGCAGCTTAGGGGGACAGGGGGCCTACGAG.